These 24 T cell receptor beta chains share one sample of origin, sequenced in a study of Graves' ophthalmopathy and Graves' hyperthyroidism. Amplification of TCR beta CDR3 regions used RNA transcripts. Amplification began with first-round RT-PCR using HTBI primers, then second-round multiplex PCR was performed. TCRdb redid the calling of the multiplex PCR reads with MiXCR, one entry per CDR3 protein. The sample has about 200,000 distinct CDR3 sequences; 25% to 30% are singletons. The sequenced material came from peripheral blood. These receptor sequences come from a man in his fifties with Graves' ophthalmopathy.

This chain connects TRBV13 to TRBJ2-7; D is unresolved. This CDR3 has 12 residues. Germline CDR1 PRHDT, CDR2 FYEKMQ (reference sequence). V lost 5 bases to trimming and J lost 2 bases, with 7 bases between them. CDR3 region: CASSMRPYEQYF. CDR3 in DNA: TGTGCCAGCAGCATGAGACCCTACGAGCAGTACTTC. Together with reference TRBV13 and TRBJ2-7, the CDR3 gives the full variable domain: AAGVIQSPRHLIKEKRETATLKCYPIPRHDTVYWYQQGPGQDPQFLISFYEKMQSDKGSIPDRFSAQQFSDYHSELNMSSLELGDSALYFCASSMRPYEQYFGPGTRLTVT.

CDR3: CASSGGLYDMNTEAFF. The CDR3 region has the DNA TGTGCCAGCAGTGGGGGACTCTATGATATGAACACTGAAGCTTTCTTT. The gene calls are TRBV6-1 and TRBJ1-1; possible D gene TRBD1, 5 bases. CDR1 is MNHNS and CDR2 is SASEGT in the germline V gene. The CDR3 extends over 16 amino acids. With 4 bases removed from V and 0 bases from J, the gap between germline ends came to 15 bases.

This clonotype showed up just a few times. CDR3 bases: TGTGCCAGCAGTTCGTCGGGTACCGGTAACACTGAAGCTTTCTTT. Its translation: CASSSSGTGNTEAFF. The rearrangement joins TRBV6-5 to TRBJ1-1; D call uncertain. With 4 bases removed from V and 2 bases from J, the gap between germline ends came to 14 bases. Germline assignment: CDR1 MNHEY and CDR2 SVGAGI. The CDR3 covers 15 residues.

The chain recombines TRBV15 with TRBJ2-7; 8 bases agree with TRBD2. The CDR3 loop spans 14 amino acids. CDR1 LNHNV and CDR2 YYDKDF come from the germline V gene (reference sequence). With V trimmed by 0 bases and J by 2 bases, 0 bases remained unmatched. The CDR3 DNA reads TGTGCCACCAGCAGAGAAGCGGGAGCCTACGAGCAGTACTTC. It is translated as CATSREAGAYEQYF.

This clonotype was found many times. The chain employs TRBV11-2 and TRBJ2-5; tentatively, D is TRBD1 (7 bases). The CDR3 has 14 residues. The germline CDR1 and CDR2 sequences are SGHAT and FQNNGV. The ends were cut back, 5 bases at V and 5 bases at J, with 15 bases in the middle. CDR3 in amino acids: CASSNTGAGETQYF. The CDR3 DNA follows: TGTGCCAGCAGCAATACAGGGGCGGGGGAGACCCAGTACTTC.

This clonotype came up many times. The rearrangement joins TRBV28 to TRBJ2-7; D call uncertain. V was cut by 1 base and J by 3 bases, with 10 bases left in between. The CDR3 sequence is 14 residues long. CDR1 and CDR2 (germline): MDHEN, SYDVKM. The CDR3 DNA sequence: TGTGCCAGCAGTTTATTCCGGAGCCTCTACGAGCAGTACTTC. This codes for CASSLFRSLYEQYF. The entire variable domain, with the rest obtained from reference TRBV28 and TRBJ2-7, is as follows: DVKVTQSSRYLVKRTGEKVFLECVQDMDHENMFWYRQDPGLGLRLIYFSYDVKMKEKGDIPEGYSVSREKKERFSLILESASTNQTSMYLCASSLFRSLYEQYFGPGTRLTVT.

This clonotype appeared many times. The genes are TRBV30 and TRBJ2-3; tentative D call: TRBD1 (6 bases). The CDR3 sequence is 15 residues long. Germline V gene lookup returns CDR1 GTSNPN and CDR2 SVGIG (reference sequence). The V end was cut by 1 base, the J end by 0 bases, with 11 bases between. The CDR3: CAWSAGTTSTDTQYF. Here the CDR3 DNA reads TGTGCCTGGAGTGCCGGGACAACTAGCACAGATACGCAGTATTTT.

This clonotype was seen at least ten times. The chain uses TRBV5-1 and TRBJ2-2; D perhaps matches TRBD2 (5 bases). The germline V gene encodes CDR1 SGHRS and CDR2 YFSETQ. Between the trimmed V and J ends, which lost 2 bases and 10 bases, there was a span of 27 bases. The CDR3 extends over 18 amino acids. This CDR3 is CASSFGFGRDITTEELFF. In DNA, the CDR3 is TGCGCCAGCAGCTTCGGGTTCGGCCGGGATATAACAACAGAGGAGCTGTTTTTT.

This clonotype was detected ten times or more. The chain employs TRBV7-8 and TRBJ2-7, with D perhaps TRBD1 (6 bases). The CDR3 is 16 residues long. Between the trimmed V and J ends, which lost 4 bases and 2 bases, there was a span of 18 bases. Germline CDR1 SGHVS, CDR2 FQNEAQ. The CDR3, as DNA: TGTGCCAGCAGCTCCCTCGGAGGCAGGGGTACCTACGAGCAGTACTTC. As protein: CASSSLGGRGTYEQYF.

This clonotype was seen many times. This chain links TRBV18 with TRBJ1-4; D is undetermined. Trimming cost V 4 bases and J 0 bases, with 6 bases left between them. The germline V gene encodes CDR1 KGHSH and CDR2 LQKENI. This CDR3 is 14 amino acids long. CDR3 DNA: TGTGCCAGCTCACGGGGTGCAACTAATGAAAAACTGTTTTTT. Amino acids: CASSRGATNEKLFF.

The table lists this clonotype with many counts. It may be a read error: a sequence one base away is much more abundant. The chain recombines TRBV6-2 or TRBV6-3 with TRBJ2-5; 12 nucleotides agree with TRBD2. The trim removed 6 bases at V and 5 bases at J, leaving 7 bases unmatched. This CDR3 has 15 residues. In germline, CDR1 is MNHEY, CDR2 SVGEGT. The CDR3 protein is CASRLAGGPGETQYF. DNA for the CDR3: TGTGCCAGCAGGCTAGCGGGAGGGCCAGGGGAGACCCAGTACTTC.

The DNA for the CDR3 is TGTGCCAGCAGTGAAGGGGGACTGTTCAATCAGCCCCAGCATTTT. This sequence encodes CASSEGGLFNQPQHF. V usage is TRBV6-1 and J usage is TRBJ1-5, with D perhaps TRBD1 (5 bases). Germline loops: CDR1 MNHNS, CDR2 SASEGT. The CDR3 spans 15 residues. V lost 1 base to trimming and J lost 3 bases, with 10 bases between them.

The J gene is TRBJ2-2, the V gene TRBV12-3 or TRBV12-4, with TRBD2 identical over 10 bases. The CDR3 runs 14 residues. Losses at the gene ends were 6 bases for V and 4 bases for J; bases not matched to a gene: 2. Here the CDR3 reads CASRVAGGTGELFF. CDR3 coding DNA: TGTGCCAGCAGGGTAGCGGGAGGCACCGGGGAGCTGTTTTTT.

This clonotype has at least ten counts. The chain employs TRBV6-1 and TRBJ2-6; no clear D. The V end lost 7 bases, the J end lost 4 bases, and 8 bases lay between the germline ends. This CDR3 has 13 amino acids. Germline-derived CDR1 and CDR2 are MNHNS and SASEGT. The CDR3: CASTKVGANVLTF. DNA of the CDR3: TGTGCCAGCACCAAAGTCGGGGCCAACGTCCTGACTTTC.

The V and J genes are TRBV30 and TRBJ1-6; the D gene is possibly TRBD1 (5 bases). Germline V gene sequence: CDR1 GTSNPN, CDR2 SVGIG (reference sequence). V was trimmed by 5 bases and J by 9 bases, leaving 8 bases between them. The CDR3 has 11 residues. The CDR3 nucleotides are TGTGCCTGGGACAGAAGTTCACCCCTCCACTTT. Its translation is CAWDRSSPLHF.

In this sample, this clonotype turned up many times. The chain couples TRBV5-1 to TRBJ2-7; the D is unclear. The germline CDR1 and CDR2 sequences are SGHRS and YFSETQ. CDR3 length: 12 amino acids. The ends were cut back, 0 bases at V and 6 bases at J, with 7 bases in the middle. The CDR3 here is CASSLDWGEQYF. In DNA form, the CDR3 reads TGCGCCAGCAGCTTGGACTGGGGCGAGCAGTACTTC.

This clonotype occurred many times. This chain joins TRBV4-2 and TRBJ2-6; D is ambiguous. The CDR3 runs 17 residues. The V and J ends lost 2 bases and 4 bases respectively, with 15 bases between them. Germline values: CDR1 LGHNA, CDR2 YNFKEQ. The CDR3 DNA reads TGTGCCAGCAGCCAATCGGCGTTGTTTTCCGGGGCCAACGTCCTGACTTTC. Protein: CASSQSALFSGANVLTF.

There are many counts of this clonotype. The chain combines TRBV12-3 or TRBV12-4 with TRBJ2-4; TRBD2 aligns across 7 bases. V was clipped by 5 bases and J by 0 bases; unmatched bases: 7. The length of the CDR3 is 16 residues. In nucleotides, the CDR3 is TGTGCCAGCAGTAAGGGGAGGGAACTAGCCAAAAACATTCAGTACTTC. It specifies CASSKGRELAKNIQYF.

This chain uses TRBV7-9 with TRBJ1-6, with unresolved D. The CDR3 is made up of 13 amino acids. With 2 bases removed from V and 6 bases from J, the gap between germline ends came to 5 bases. Germline V gene data show CDR1 as SEHNR and CDR2 as FQNEAQ (reference sequence). The CDR3 DNA reads TGTGCCAGCAGCTTAATTTCTAATTCACCCCTCCACTTT. Translation gives CASSLISNSPLHF.

This chain connects TRBV20-1 to TRBJ2-7; D may be TRBD1 or TRBD2 (5 bases each). Germline CDR1 DFQATT, CDR2 SNEGSKA (reference sequence). Trimming took 2 bases from V and 6 from J, leaving 14 bases between them. This CDR3 comprises 13 residues. DNA for the CDR3: TGCAGTGCTAGACATGGGACCCCTCTCGAGCAGTACTTC. Translating it yields CSARHGTPLEQYF.

This clonotype was detected many times. The chain recombines TRBV6-1 with TRBJ1-1; no definite D call. The CDR3 has 13 amino acids. The germline V gene encodes CDR1 MNHNS and CDR2 SASEGT. Trimming cost V 6 bases and J 1 base, with 9 bases left between them. In DNA form, the CDR3 reads TGTGCCAGCAGGGCCCGGGGGAACACTGAAGCTTTCTTT. Translation: CASRARGNTEAFF.

Ten or more counts support this clonotype. The chain joins TRBV28 to TRBJ1-3; unclear D gene. This CDR3 has 14 residues. Deletions cut 5 bases from V and 0 bases from J, with 8 bases between. Germline V gene lookup returns CDR1 MDHEN and CDR2 SYDVKM. In DNA form, the CDR3 reads TGTGCCAGCAGTGTGGACCTCTCTGGAAACACCATATATTTT. Encoded protein: CASSVDLSGNTIYF.

CDR3 residues: CSASPDRLEAFF. The CDR3 nucleotides are TGCAGTGCTAGCCCCGACAGGCTTGAAGCTTTCTTT. J is TRBJ1-1 and V is TRBV20-1, with D possibly matching TRBD1 (6 bases). The ends were cut back, 3 bases at V and 7 bases at J, with 12 bases in the middle. CDR1 is DFQATT, CDR2 SNEGSKA, per germline (reference sequence). The CDR3 covers 12 residues.

This clonotype was recorded many times. The chain recombines TRBV5-1 with TRBJ1-5; weak D call: TRBD1 (5 bases). The CDR3 contains 15 residues. The V end was cut by 2 bases, the J end by 1 base, with 10 bases between. The germline CDR1 and CDR2 sequences are SGHRS and YFSETQ. DNA of the CDR3: TGCGCCAGCAGCTTATCAGGGATAAGCAATCAGCCCCAGCATTTT. Translating it yields CASSLSGISNQPQHF.